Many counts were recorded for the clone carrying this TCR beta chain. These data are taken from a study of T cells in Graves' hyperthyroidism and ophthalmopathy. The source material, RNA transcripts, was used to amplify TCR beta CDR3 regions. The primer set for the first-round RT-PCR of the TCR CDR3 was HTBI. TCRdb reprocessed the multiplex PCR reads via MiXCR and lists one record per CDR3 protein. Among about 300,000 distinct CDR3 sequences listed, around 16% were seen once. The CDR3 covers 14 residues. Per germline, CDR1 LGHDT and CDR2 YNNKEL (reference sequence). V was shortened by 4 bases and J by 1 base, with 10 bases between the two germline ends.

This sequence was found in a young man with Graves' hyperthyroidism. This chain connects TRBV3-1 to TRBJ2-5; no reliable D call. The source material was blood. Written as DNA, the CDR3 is TGTGCCAGCAGCCCTGACTTACCCCAAGAGACCCAGTACTTC. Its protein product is CASSPDLPQETQYF.